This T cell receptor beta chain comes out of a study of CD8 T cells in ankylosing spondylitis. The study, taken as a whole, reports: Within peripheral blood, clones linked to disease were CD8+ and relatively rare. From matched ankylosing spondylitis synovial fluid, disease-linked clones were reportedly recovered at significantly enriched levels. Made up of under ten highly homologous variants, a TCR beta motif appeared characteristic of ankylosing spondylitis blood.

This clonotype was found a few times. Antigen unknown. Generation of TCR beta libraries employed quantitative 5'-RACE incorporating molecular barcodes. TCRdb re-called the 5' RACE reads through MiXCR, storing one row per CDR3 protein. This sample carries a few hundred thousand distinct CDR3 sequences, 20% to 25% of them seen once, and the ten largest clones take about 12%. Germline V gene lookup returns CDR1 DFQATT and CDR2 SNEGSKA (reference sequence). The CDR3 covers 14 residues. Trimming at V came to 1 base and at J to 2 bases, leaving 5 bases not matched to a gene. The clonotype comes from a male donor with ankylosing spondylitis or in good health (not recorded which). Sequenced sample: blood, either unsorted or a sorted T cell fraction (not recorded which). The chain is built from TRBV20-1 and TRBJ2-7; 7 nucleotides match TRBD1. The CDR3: CSARARDRTYEQYF. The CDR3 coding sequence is TGCAGTGCTAGAGCTAGGGACAGAACCTACGAGCAGTACTTC.